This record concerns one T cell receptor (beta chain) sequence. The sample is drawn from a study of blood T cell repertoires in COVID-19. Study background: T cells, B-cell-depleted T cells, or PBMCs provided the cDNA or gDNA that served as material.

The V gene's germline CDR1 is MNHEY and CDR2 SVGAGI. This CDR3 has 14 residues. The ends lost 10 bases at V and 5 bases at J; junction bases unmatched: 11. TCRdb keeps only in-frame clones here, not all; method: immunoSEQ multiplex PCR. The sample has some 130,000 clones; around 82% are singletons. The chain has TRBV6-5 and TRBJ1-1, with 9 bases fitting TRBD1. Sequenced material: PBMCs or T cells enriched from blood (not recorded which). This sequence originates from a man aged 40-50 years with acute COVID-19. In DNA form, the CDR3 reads TGTGCCAACTCCCGGGACAGGGATAATACTGAAGCTTTCTTT. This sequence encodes CANSRDRDNTEAFF.